The rows below give T cell receptor beta chains drawn from one sample of a study of cytomegalovirus exposure and HLA in healthy donors. Here immunoSEQ multiplex PCR was the method, and the copy in TCRdb shows in-frame clones only, minus some. The sample has under 200,000 clones; 75% to 90% are singletons. Sequenced: PBMCs. These receptor sequences come from a woman younger than 30 in good health and CMV-seronegative. The CDR3 runs from the conserved cysteine through the conserved F or W. The D gene is left open where the match is weak. A row's size may be missing; if present it is once, few, many or a size class.

d_call | j_call | clone_size | v_call | cdr3_nt | cdr3_aa
TRBD1 | TRBJ2-5 | NA | TRBV29-1 | TGCAGCGTTTACAGGGGGCAGGAGACCCAGTACTTC | CSVYRGQETQYF
NA | TRBJ2-7 | NA | TRBV6-5 | TGTGCCAGCAGTTACTCAGGGAAGGGGGCCTACGAGCAGTACTTC | CASSYSGKGAYEQYF
TRBD1 | TRBJ1-6 | few | TRBV19 | TGTGCCAGTAGTATACAGGGGGCTTCACCCCTCCACTTT | CASSIQGASPLHF
NA | TRBJ2-7 | NA | TRBV9 | TGTGCCAGCAGCGTCCCAGACTTCATCTACGAGCAGTACTTC | CASSVPDFIYEQYF
NA | TRBJ2-3 | once | TRBV7-9 | TGTGCCAGCAGCTTAGGTGCGGGTTCAGATACGCAGTATTTT | CASSLGAGSDTQYF
TRBD2 | TRBJ2-2 | NA | TRBV4-3 | TGCGCCAGCAGCCAAAAAGTGAAGGGACTAGCGGTTCTGAACACCGGGGAGCTGTTTTTT | CASSQKVKGLAVLNTGELFF
NA | TRBJ2-3 | once | TRBV10-3 | TGTGCCATCAGTATCGGGGGAGCAGTTGGGGCAGATACGCAGTATTTT | CAISIGGAVGADTQYF
NA | TRBJ1-2 | NA | TRBV6-5 | TGTGCCAGCATATCAGGCGAGCAGGGGTTAAATGGCTACACCTTC | CASISGEQGLNGYTF
NA | TRBJ1-5 | NA | TRBV5-8 | TGTGCCAGCAGCTTCGACTCCCACCCCGTTCAGCCCCAGCATTTT | CASSFDSHPVQPQHF
NA | TRBJ2-1 | NA | TRBV4-3 | TGCGCCAGCAGCCTTCGTCTGAGGTCCTACAATGAGCAGTTCTTC | CASSLRLRSYNEQFF
TRBD1 | TRBJ1-2 | NA | TRBV7-9 | TGTGCCAGCAGCCCCCCGGACAGGGAAAGGTCCCCCTATGGCTACACCTTC | CASSPPDRERSPYGYTF
NA | TRBJ1-1 | once | TRBV5-1 | TGCGCCAGCAGCTCCACCGGCGGGGGGCGGACTTCCACTGAAGCTTTCTTT | CASSSTGGGRTSTEAFF
TRBD1 | TRBJ1-2 | NA | TRBV5-8 | TGTGCCAGCAGCTTGGACCGCGACACAGGGGCGCCTAAGGACTACACCTTC | CASSLDRDTGAPKDYTF
NA | TRBJ1-3 | NA | TRBV9 | TGTGCCAGCAGTTACAACACCGGGACTCCTGGAAACACCATATATTTT | CASSYNTGTPGNTIYF
NA | TRBJ2-1 | NA | TRBV19 | TGTGCCAGTAGTATAGGGGCGAGCGGTCTGTTCTTC | CASSIGASGLFF
TRBD1 | TRBJ1-1 | NA | TRBV7-2 | TGTGCCAGCAGCTTTACAGGGGGAAACACTGAAGCTTTCTTT | CASSFTGGNTEAFF
NA | TRBJ1-5 | once | TRBV10-2 | TGCGCCAGCAAAGGGCAGGGGAATCAGCCCCAGCATTTT | CASKGQGNQPQHF
TRBD2 | TRBJ2-7 | NA | TRBV7-9 | TGTGCCAGCAGCTTAACGCGAGCGGGGGTCTCCTACGAGCAGTACTTC | CASSLTRAGVSYEQYF
NA | TRBJ1-2 | NA | TRBV19 | TGTGCCAGTAGGGGGGGGAGTAACTATGGCTACACCTTC | CASRGGSNYGYTF
NA | TRBJ1-1 | NA | TRBV9 | TGTGCCAGCAACTCGGGGGGTGAAGCTTTCTTT | CASNSGGEAFF
NA | TRBJ1-1 | NA | TRBV29-1 | TGCAGCGTTGGGGTCTGGGGGGATGGCACTGAAGCTTTCTTT | CSVGVWGDGTEAFF
NA | TRBJ2-1 | NA | TRBV27 | TGTGCCAGCAGTTTATCCTCTGGGGCATACAATGAGCAGTTCTTC | CASSLSSGAYNEQFF
NA | TRBJ2-5 | NA | TRBV6-5 | TGTGCCAGCACGGGTTCCGAAGAGACCCAGTACTTC | CASTGSEETQYF
NA | TRBJ1-5 | NA | TRBV29-1 | TGCAGCGTTGAGACAGGAGAGGGCCAGCCCCAGCATTTT | CSVETGEGQPQHF
NA | TRBJ2-2 | NA | TRBV19 | TGTGCCAGTACTAAAACACAGGGAGCCCGGGAGCTGTTTTTT | CASTKTQGARELFF
TRBD1 | TRBJ2-7 | NA | TRBV19 | TGTGCCACCTGGACAGGGGCCGAGCAGTACTTC | CATWTGAEQYF
TRBD1 | TRBJ1-5 | NA | TRBV2 | TGTGCCAGCAGCCAAACAGGGGCCTTCGGTCAGCCCCAGCATTTT | CASSQTGAFGQPQHF
NA | TRBJ2-7 | NA | TRBV21-1 | TGTGCCAGCCTCCACCCCGAGGGATCCTACGAGCAGTACTTC | CASLHPEGSYEQYF
TRBD1 | TRBJ1-5 | NA | TRBV2 | TGTGCCTGGGGACTGGACAGGGTTAGCAATCAGCCCCAGCATTTT | CAWGLDRVSNQPQHF
NA | TRBJ1-2 | NA | TRBV19 | TGTGCCAGTAGTCCAGTCTCCCCCTATGGCTACACCTTC | CASSPVSPYGYTF
TRBD2 | TRBJ2-5 | once | TRBV7-9 | TGTGCCAGCCGGCGGGGGGCGGGAGGAGAGACCCAGTACTTC | CASRRGAGGETQYF
NA | TRBJ2-5 | NA | TRBV7-2 | TGTGCCAGCAGTCGTGGGGACATAGAGGGTGGAGAGACCCAGTACTTC | CASSRGDIEGGETQYF
NA | TRBJ2-7 | NA | TRBV5-6 | TGTGCCAGCAGCTTATTCGCCGTCTCGGACATCAGACGGTACGAGCAGTACTTC | CASSLFAVSDIRRYEQYF